The 6 T cell receptor beta chains reported below all come from one sample, sequenced in a study of regulatory T cells in long-lasting Graves disease. As to time point: newly diagnosed GD, antithyroid drugs for less than 3 months. With RNA extracted from PBMCs as input, the TCR library was made. Sequencing libraries for TCR beta were prepared with iRepertoire HTBI primers and Arm-PCR of CDR3 regions. Each CDR3 protein gets one entry after TCRdb re-called the multiplex PCR reads with MiXCR. The profile shows about 310,000 distinct CDR3 sequences, roughly 18% of them singletons. Sequences were derived from peripheral blood mononuclear cells (PBMCs), sampled at new diagnosis, from a patient treated with antithyroid drugs. These receptors were obtained from a female donor with Graves disease.

This clonotype was observed many times. The chain joins TRBV20-1 to TRBJ2-2; the D is unclear. The CDR3 runs 13 residues. Germline-derived CDR1 and CDR2 are DFQATT and SNEGSKA (reference sequence). Trimming removed 1 base at V and 8 bases at J, with 11 bases between. The CDR3 sequence: CSARGSAEGELFF. The CDR3 nucleotides are TGCAGTGCTAGAGGCAGCGCCGAAGGGGAGCTGTTTTTT.

The J gene is TRBJ1-4, the V gene TRBV19; D is unresolved. The length of the CDR3 is 14 residues. Per the germline V gene, CDR1 is LNHDA and CDR2 is SQIVND (reference sequence). Trimming left V 3 bases short and J 7 bases short, with 12 bases between. The CDR3 protein is CASSIINAPEKLFF. The DNA for the CDR3 is TGTGCCAGTAGTATCATCAACGCCCCTGAAAAACTGTTTTTT.

In its sample, this clonotype was seen many times. J is TRBJ2-3 and V is TRBV12-5; no clear D gene. V was cut by 1 base and J by 5 bases, with 13 bases left in between. This CDR3 spans 15 amino acids. Germline values: CDR1 LGHNT, CDR2 FRNRAP. The CDR3 spells CASGLDRNPRDTQYF. The CDR3 DNA reads TGTGCTAGTGGTTTGGATAGAAATCCCCGAGATACGCAGTATTTT.

This clonotype was seen at least ten times. CDR3 nucleotides: TGTGCCATCAGTGTTTACGCCTCCGGGCACGAGCAGTACTTC. Its protein is CAISVYASGHEQYF. V gene TRBV10-3 combines with J gene TRBJ2-7, with D unclear. Trimming removed 4 bases from V and 5 bases from J, with 15 bases in between. Germline V gene lookup returns CDR1 ENHRY and CDR2 SYGVKD. This CDR3 has 14 residues.

Comments on this clonotype: The CDR3 does not close with the conserved phenylalanine or tryptophan, likely indicating a read error. The DNA is left out, because the CDR3 cannot be placed on it with certainty; the CDR3 is given as TCRdb lists it. The J gene is TRBJ1-3, the V gene TRBV9; TRBD1, the table's D call, lacks a check against the DNA. The CDR3 is 19 amino acids long, termini counted. Germline CDR1 SGDLS, CDR2 YYNGEE. The CDR3 sequence: CASSPSRARGGNSGNTIFL.

The chain is built from TRBV11-3 and TRBJ2-1, with D possibly being TRBD2 (5 bases). V lost 3 bases and J 4 bases, leaving 19 bases between the germline ends. In germline, CDR1 is SGHNT, CDR2 YENEEA. CDR3 length: 17 amino acids. CDR3 loop: CASSLAMAGNTYNEQFF. CDR3 DNA sequence: TGTGCCAGCAGCTTGGCCATGGCGGGCAATACGTACAATGAGCAGTTCTTC.